This T cell receptor (beta chain) emerged from a study of cytomegalovirus exposure and HLA in healthy donors. The CDR3 runs 13 residues. Unmatched junction bases numbered 5, after V lost 10 bases and J lost 5 bases. CDR1 and CDR2 from the germline V gene are LNHDA and SQIVND (reference sequence). This clone showed up just a few times. 60 Vbeta and 13 Jbeta primers were used in PCR. Profiling relied on immunoSEQ multiplex PCR, and the TCRdb table lists in-frame clones only, not all of them. The sample carries 90,000 to 120,000 clones, roughly 70% recorded once. The sequenced sample consisted of PBMCs. The clonotype comes from a man in his forties in good health and CMV-seropositive. V is TRBV19 and J is TRBJ2-2, with 9 nucleotides matching TRBD1. DNA of the CDR3: TGTGCCACAGGACAGGGGTCTACCGGGGAGCTGTTTTTT. This sequence encodes CATGQGSTGELFF.